One sample yielded the 21 T cell receptor beta chains listed below, sequenced in a study of CD8+ T cells in alopecia areata. In each case, RNA was isolated and then reverse transcribed into cDNA as the sequencing template. The assay was immunoSEQ multiplex PCR, and TCRdb's table has in-frame clones only and misses some. Among roughly 73,000 clones listed, 29% were seen once. Specified treatment: oral pan-JAK inhibitor, 5-10 mg twice daily. The specimen was CD8+ T cells sorted from blood, collected at week 4, from a patient treated with tofacitinib. The receptors here all came from a human donor with alopecia areata.

This sequence joins TRBV28 and TRBJ2-7, with TRBD2 matching over 11 bases. V dropped 2 bases and J dropped 5; count of bases not matched to a gene: 5. The CDR3 runs 15 residues. Germline V lookup: CDR1 MDHEN, CDR2 SYDVKM. The CDR3 here is CASSLRLAGIDEQYF. The CDR3 DNA reads TGTGCCAGCAGTTTAAGACTAGCGGGAATCGACGAGCAGTACTTC.

The chain joins TRBV6-5 to TRBJ2-7; the match to TRBD1 covers 7 bases. The CDR3 consists of 14 residues. With V trimmed by 5 bases and J by 3 bases, 7 bases remained unmatched. Looked up from germline, CDR1 is MNHEY and CDR2 is SVGAGI. The CDR3 region is CASSPTGQSYEQYF. For the CDR3, the DNA is TGTGCCAGCAGTCCTACGGGACAGAGCTACGAGCAGTACTTC.

The count of this clone is one. CDR3 DNA sequence: TGTGCCAGCAGCGGCGGGAGCACAGATACGCAGTATTTT. Translation: CASSGGSTDTQYF. The rearrangement uses TRBV11-1 and TRBJ2-3, with D perhaps TRBD2 (5 bases). In germline, CDR1 is SGHAT, CDR2 FQDESV (reference sequence). The CDR3 runs to 13 residues. Trimming removed 5 bases at V and 0 bases at J, with 6 bases between.

The chain uses TRBV10-3 and TRBJ2-7; no definite D call. The CDR3 runs 12 residues. Germline values: CDR1 ENHRY, CDR2 SYGVKD. Trimming stripped 0 bases from V and 5 bases from J, with 5 bases between. In DNA, the CDR3 is TGTGCCATCAGTGAGTCTGTGGACGAGCAGTACTTC. Translating it yields CAISESVDEQYF.

The sample holds a few counts of this clone. The chain uses TRBV29-1 and TRBJ2-4; TRBD2 aligns across 7 bases. Germline V lookup: CDR1 SQVTM, CDR2 ANQGSEA. Trimming took 4 bases from V and 8 from J; bases not matched to a gene: 2. This CDR3 is built from 11 residues. CDR3 DNA: TGCAGCGTTGTTGGGGGGGACATTCAGTACTTC. Its translation is CSVVGGDIQYF.

This clone was seen only once. The V and J genes are TRBV29-1 and TRBJ2-2; D remains unclear. The ends were cut back, 3 bases at V and 0 bases at J, with 8 bases in the middle. Germline V gene data show CDR1 as SQVTM and CDR2 as ANQGSEA. The CDR3 is 14 residues long. The CDR3 region is CSVDFQTNTGELFF. The CDR3 coding sequence is TGCAGCGTTGACTTTCAAACGAACACCGGGGAGCTGTTTTTT.

This rearrangement joins TRBV19 to TRBJ1-5, with D tentatively TRBD1 (5 bases). Germline CDR1 and CDR2: LNHDA and SQIVND (reference sequence). The CDR3 extends over 15 amino acids. Trimming removed 5 bases from V and 2 bases from J, with 13 bases in between. The CDR3 bases are TGTGCCAGTAGTGAGGGGAGGGTAGGCAATCAGCCCCAGCATTTT. This codes for CASSEGRVGNQPQHF.

This clone was counted only a few times. V is TRBV27 and J is TRBJ2-1; D uncertain. The CDR3 is 11 residues long. Germline V gene sequence: CDR1 MNHEY, CDR2 SMNVEV (reference sequence). V lost 6 bases to trimming and J lost 4 bases, with 4 bases between them. Written as DNA, the CDR3 is TGTGCCAGCAGGATTTACAATGAGCAGTTCTTC. Translated: CASRIYNEQFF.

This clone showed up just a few times. The CDR3 spells CASSYSGPSYEQYF. In nucleotides, the CDR3 is TGTGCCAGCAGTTACTCGGGGCCTAGCTACGAGCAGTACTTC. This chain connects TRBV6-6 to TRBJ2-7; D may be TRBD1 (5 bases). CDR3 length: 14 amino acids. Germline CDR1 is MNHNY and CDR2 is SVGAGI (reference sequence). V lost 0 bases to trimming and J lost 3 bases, with 9 bases between them.

The chain joins TRBV29-1 to TRBJ1-2; maybe TRBD1 (5 bases). Germline V gene data show CDR1 as SQVTM and CDR2 as ANQGSEA. The CDR3 has 12 amino acids. The germline V and J ends were trimmed by 1 base and 12 bases, with 15 bases remaining between them. CDR3 DNA: TGCAGCGTTGAAGGGGGCAGGGAACCCCACACCTTC. It specifies CSVEGGREPHTF.

This clone was seen a single time. The rearrangement joins TRBV25-1 to TRBJ1-1; the D gene is possibly TRBD1 (5 bases). Germline values: CDR1 MGHDK, CDR2 SYGVNS. The V end was cut by 3 bases, the J end by 3 bases, with 11 bases between. CDR3 size: 14 residues. Written as DNA, the CDR3 is TGTGCCAGCAGTGACTTAAGAGGGGACACTGAAGCTTTCTTT. It specifies CASSDLRGDTEAFF.

This chain joins TRBV5-4 and TRBJ2-7, with D perhaps TRBD1 (5 bases). The V gene's germline CDR1 is SGHNT and CDR2 YYREEE (reference sequence). There are 15 residues in the CDR3. Trimming stripped 0 bases from V and 2 bases from J, with 12 bases between. This CDR3 reads CASSLVQDITYEQYF. The CDR3 DNA sequence: TGTGCCAGCAGCTTGGTGCAGGACATCACCTACGAGCAGTACTTC.

This clone has more than one count but fewer than ten. The V gene is TRBV29-1, the J gene TRBJ2-5; TRBD1 or TRBD2 may be the D gene (5 bases each). Trimming removed 6 bases at V and 3 bases at J, with 11 bases between. The CDR3 length is 12 residues. Germline CDR1 SQVTM, CDR2 ANQGSEA. CDR3 in amino acids: CSVDRGEETQYF. DNA for the CDR3: TGCAGCGTCGACAGAGGGGAAGAGACCCAGTACTTC.

This clone was recorded a few times. V gene TRBV10-2 combines with J gene TRBJ2-2; D not resolved. Trimming cost V 3 bases and J 4 bases, with 3 bases left between them. Germline V lookup: CDR1 WSHSY, CDR2 SAAADI. This CDR3 has 12 residues. The chain's CDR3 is CASSDSTGELFF. The CDR3 DNA follows: TGCGCCAGCAGTGACTCCACCGGGGAGCTGTTTTTT.

The chain has TRBV6-6 and TRBJ2-5; D is possibly TRBD2 (5 bases). Per the germline V gene, CDR1 is MNHNY and CDR2 is SVGAGI (reference sequence). Trimming left V 6 bases short and J 1 base short, with 15 bases between. This CDR3 contains 15 residues. This CDR3 is CASSTWFAGQETQYF. CDR3 in DNA: TGTGCCAGCAGCACCTGGTTTGCGGGCCAAGAGACCCAGTACTTC.

The rearrangement uses TRBV4-1 and TRBJ1-2; D call uncertain. This CDR3 has 14 residues. V lost 3 bases to trimming and J lost 8 bases, with 16 bases between them. Germline CDR1 and CDR2: MGHRA and YSYEKL. Written as DNA, the CDR3 is TGCGCCAGCAGCCAGATGCCAGGCCGGCAGGGCTACACCTTC. It encodes CASSQMPGRQGYTF.

The rearrangement uses TRBV30 and TRBJ1-1; 8 bases line up with TRBD1. V was clipped by 2 bases and J by 4 bases; unmatched bases: 6. In germline, CDR1 is GTSNPN, CDR2 SVGIG (reference sequence). The CDR3 runs to 14 residues. Here the CDR3 reads CAWSLQGAFTEAFF. In nucleotides, the CDR3 is TGTGCCTGGAGTCTTCAGGGGGCATTCACTGAAGCTTTCTTT. Complete variable domain (other parts from reference TRBV30 and TRBJ1-1): SQTIHQWPATLVQPVGSPLSLECTVEGTSNPNLYWYRQAAGRGLQLLFYSVGIGQISSEVPQNLSASRPQDRQFILSSKKLLLSDSGFYLCAWSLQGAFTEAFFGQGTRLTVV.

The V gene is TRBV29-1, the J gene TRBJ2-1; 8 bases are shared with TRBD2. V dropped 7 bases and J dropped 0; count of bases not matched to a gene: 5. This CDR3 has 14 amino acids. CDR1 SQVTM and CDR2 ANQGSEA come from the germline V gene. The CDR3 spells CSAPREGSYNEQFF. The DNA for the CDR3 is TGCAGCGCACCCCGGGAGGGCTCCTACAATGAGCAGTTCTTC.

There are a few counts of this clone. The rearrangement links TRBV5-6 to TRBJ1-2, with TRBD1 identical over 7 bases. Germline loops: CDR1 SGHDT, CDR2 YYEEEE. The CDR3 runs to 14 residues. The V segment lost 3 bases and the J segment 3 bases; nucleotides outside the gene matches: 5. Written as DNA, the CDR3 is TGTGCCAGCAGCTCCGGGACAGCCCACTATGGCTACACCTTC. It translates to CASSSGTAHYGYTF.

The V call is TRBV29-1, the J call TRBJ2-7; TRBD1 is a possible D gene (5 bases). V lost 1 base and J 3 bases, leaving 10 bases between the germline ends. This CDR3 is built from 13 residues. Per the germline V gene, CDR1 is SQVTM and CDR2 is ANQGSEA. Written as DNA, the CDR3 is TGCAGCGTTGAAGGGGGCTCCCACTACGAGCAGTACTTC. The encoded protein is CSVEGGSHYEQYF.

This clone showed up just a few times. V gene TRBV28 combines with J gene TRBJ2-7; D may be TRBD2 (6 bases). Germline CDR1 reads MDHEN; CDR2 reads SYDVKM. CDR3 length: 15 residues. Trimming shortened V by 3 bases and J by 0 bases, and 12 bases separated the two germline ends. The CDR3 DNA is TGTGCCAGCAGTTTGCTTCCGGGACTCTCCTACGAGCAGTACTTC. Translating gives CASSLLPGLSYEQYF.